This T cell receptor (beta chain) was sequenced in a study of blood T cell repertoires in COVID-19. In the study overall: Italy, Spain and the United States were the sources of the convalescent and acute COVID-19 samples. Sources were T cells, B-cell-depleted T cells, or PBMCs; the material itself was cDNA or gDNA.

Germline V gene sequence: CDR1 SGHRS, CDR2 YFSETQ. CDR3 length: 14 residues. Trimming took off 3 bases at V and 0 bases at J, with 9 bases between the two ends. Per the original methods: Counts of nucleated cells, estimated from reference gene primer amplification, were obtained. Generated by immunoSEQ multiplex PCR, the TCRdb table keeps only in-frame clones and is missing some. V and J calls plus clone size are reproduced from that table; the DNA served to infer D and trimming. The sample shows more than 15,000 clones, approximately 90% of them seen only once. The source of this sequence is an older woman with active COVID-19. The chain carries TRBV5-1 and TRBJ1-1; no clear D. The sequencing input was peripheral blood. The CDR3 DNA reads TGCGCCAGCAGCTCCCTGGCCCTGAACACTGAAGCTTTCTTT. The encoded protein is CASSSLALNTEAFF.